Each of the 24 T cell receptor beta chains below was sequenced from the same sample in a study of T cell repertoires in ileal Crohn's disease. Profiled with immunoSEQ multiplex PCR; TCRdb holds only in-frame clones, not every one. This sample carries about 12,000 clones, roughly four fifths of them seen once, and the ten largest clones take approximately 10%. Specified time point: neoterminal ileum biopsy at postoperative endoscopy, about 6 months after surgery. The source material was ileal tissue. All receptors derive from an adult with Crohn's disease.

The chain employs TRBV4-2 and TRBJ1-6; D remains unclear. The CDR3 loop spans 14 amino acids. The germline V gene has CDR1 LGHNA and CDR2 YNFKEQ. V lost 0 bases, J lost 8 bases, and 8 bases lay in between. The CDR3 here is CASSQDLGDSPLHF. The CDR3 DNA sequence: TGTGCCAGCAGCCAAGATTTGGGCGATTCACCCCTCCACTTT.

This chain links TRBV30 with TRBJ1-3; D possibly corresponds to TRBD1 (6 bases). Germline values: CDR1 GTSNPN, CDR2 SVGIG (reference sequence). V was trimmed by 6 bases and J by 1 base, leaving 13 bases between them. This CDR3 is 14 amino acids long. CDR3 protein: CACLPTGSGNTIYF. CDR3 nucleotides: TGTGCCTGCCTACCTACAGGGTCTGGAAACACCATATATTTT.

The chain recombines TRBV12-5 with TRBJ2-3; D call uncertain. CDR1 is LGHNT and CDR2 is FRNRAP in the germline V gene. V was trimmed by 7 bases and J by 6 bases, leaving 8 bases between them. The CDR3 spans 11 residues. The DNA of the CDR3 is TGTGCTAGTGACCTGGAGGATACGCAGTATTTT. Translated, it gives CASDLEDTQYF.

The rearrangement links TRBV7-8 to TRBJ2-1; 8 bases fit TRBD2. Germline V lookup: CDR1 SGHVS, CDR2 FQNEAQ. The CDR3 is 13 amino acids. The chain's CDR3 is CAVSREGGNEQFF. The CDR3 nucleotides read TGTGCAGTATCACGGGAGGGAGGGAATGAGCAGTTCTTC.

The chain couples TRBV10-3 to TRBJ2-5; 12 bases are shared with TRBD2. Unmatched junction bases numbered 1, after V lost 4 bases and J lost 1 base. This CDR3 contains 15 residues. Germline lookup yields CDR1 ENHRY and CDR2 SYGVKD. CDR3 nucleotides: TGTGCCATCAGTGGGACTAGCGGGATCCAAGAGACCCAGTACTTC. Its translation is CAISGTSGIQETQYF.

This sequence joins TRBV18 and TRBJ1-5; a possible D gene is TRBD1 (6 bases). Trimming removed 3 bases at V and 0 bases at J, with 9 bases between. Germline CDR1 reads KGHSH; CDR2 reads LQKENI. The CDR3 runs 15 residues. CDR3 region: CASSPDSNSNQPQHF. DNA for the CDR3: TGTGCCAGCTCACCGGACAGCAATAGCAATCAGCCCCAGCATTTT.

For the CDR3, the DNA is TGTGCCAGCAGCTTCACTAGCGCGTACAATGAGCAGTTCTTC. The encoded protein is CASSFTSAYNEQFF. The chain employs TRBV5-6 and TRBJ2-1; 7 bases map to TRBD2. This CDR3 has 14 residues. Germline V CDR1 and CDR2: SGHDT, YYEEEE. The V and J ends lost 2 bases and 4 bases, in that order; junction bases with no gene match: 3.

As regards this clone: One end of the junction varies from germline; a read error may be responsible. The chain recombines TRBV29-1 with TRBJ2-7; TRBD1 might be the D (7 bases). The germline V gene encodes CDR1 SQVTM and CDR2 ANQGSEA. This CDR3 contains 14 residues. The CDR3 bases are TGCAGCGTTAAAGACAGGGAGGACTACTACGAGCAGTACTTC. Translated: CSVKDREDYYEQYF.

The rearrangement joins TRBV4-2 to TRBJ1-1; no firm D call. In germline, CDR1 is LGHNA, CDR2 YNFKEQ. The ends were cut back, 1 base at V and 2 bases at J, with 14 bases in the middle. This CDR3 comprises 16 residues. In DNA form, the CDR3 reads TGTGCCAGCAGCCAAGCAGTGACGAGGGCTAACACTGAAGCTTTCTTT. Translation gives CASSQAVTRANTEAFF.

In its sample, this clone was seen once. This chain links TRBV5-1 with TRBJ1-1, with 7 bases matching TRBD1. V lost 0 bases to trimming and J lost 8 bases; unmatched junction nucleotides: 4. Germline loops: CDR1 SGHRS, CDR2 YFSETQ. This CDR3 contains 13 residues. This CDR3 reads CASSLAWGQEAFF. The DNA for the CDR3 is TGCGCCAGCAGCTTGGCCTGGGGACAGGAAGCTTTCTTT.

The gene calls are TRBV4-2 and TRBJ2-7, with 8 bases lining up with TRBD2. Germline V gives CDR1 LGHNA, CDR2 YNFKEQ. The CDR3 is made up of 16 amino acids. J gave up 3 bases and V 1 base, and 8 bases lay outside the gene matches. CDR3 in amino acids: CASSQVLAETHYEQYF. The DNA for the CDR3 is TGTGCCAGCAGCCAAGTACTAGCGGAGACACACTACGAGCAGTACTTC.

V gene TRBV19 combines with J gene TRBJ2-7, with 14 bases aligning to TRBD2. Germline V CDR1 and CDR2: LNHDA, SQIVND (reference sequence). J lost 2 bases, V lost 5 bases, and 11 bases had no gene match. The CDR3 has 18 residues. The CDR3 here is CASSSGLAGALFPYEQYF. In DNA, the CDR3 is TGTGCCAGTAGTTCGGGACTAGCGGGGGCCCTTTTCCCCTACGAGCAGTACTTC. Supplemented by reference TRBV19 and TRBJ2-7, the full variable domain reads DGGITQSPKYLFRKEGQNVTLSCEQNLNHDAMYWYRQDPGQGLRLIYYSQIVNDFQKGDIAEGYSVSREKKESFPLTVTSAQKNPTAFYLCASSSGLAGALFPYEQYFGPGTRLTVT.

The rearrangement joins TRBV5-1 to TRBJ2-3; 7 nucleotides line up with TRBD1. Trimming at V came to 5 bases and at J to 0 bases, leaving 6 bases not matched to a gene. This CDR3 comprises 15 residues. Germline V lookup: CDR1 SGHRS, CDR2 YFSETQ. This CDR3 is CASRTGSLSTDTQYF. In nucleotides, the CDR3 is TGCGCCAGCAGGACAGGGTCCCTTAGCACAGATACGCAGTATTTT.

In this sample, this clone turned up once. This chain connects TRBV4-1 to TRBJ1-6; no clear D gene. The CDR3 consists of 15 residues. Germline V gene data show CDR1 as MGHRA and CDR2 as YSYEKL. Deletions cut 0 bases from V and 8 bases from J, with 11 bases between. The CDR3 nucleotides read TGCGCCAGCAGCCAAGACGGCGGGCTATATTCACCCCTCCACTTT. This translates into CASSQDGGLYSPLHF.

This clone has only one observation. The chain uses TRBV12-5 and TRBJ1-3; 7 positions match TRBD1. The ends lost 6 bases at V and 0 bases at J; junction bases unmatched: 5. The length of the CDR3 is 15 residues. The germline V gene encodes CDR1 LGHNT and CDR2 FRNRAP. The CDR3 DNA follows: TGTGCTAGTGGCACAGGGGCCTTCTCTGGAAACACCATATATTTT. Its translation: CASGTGAFSGNTIYF.

This clone was seen once. The chain links TRBV6-4 to TRBJ2-1; TRBD2 agrees at 11 bases. The V gene end was trimmed by 0 bases and the J gene end by 6 bases; junction bases not matched to a gene: 1. CDR1 and CDR2 from the germline V gene are MRHNA and SNTAGT. The CDR3 has 15 amino acids. CDR3 residues: CASSDSSGGANEQFF. The CDR3 bases are TGTGCCAGCAGTGACTCTAGCGGGGGGGCCAATGAGCAGTTCTTC.

The chain has TRBV2 and TRBJ2-5; a possible D gene is TRBD2 (5 bases). Germline CDR1 is SNHLY and CDR2 is FYNNEI. This CDR3 is 12 amino acids long. Trimming pared 6 bases from V and 4 bases from J, leaving 9 bases between. The CDR3 protein is CASSPGRETQYF. CDR3 bases: TGTGCCAGCAGCCCGGGAAGAGAGACCCAGTACTTC.

The V and J genes are TRBV4-1 and TRBJ2-7, with 7 bases lining up with TRBD1. After removal of 0 bases from V and 1 base from J, the junction contained 3 bases not matched to a gene. The CDR3 has 15 residues. Germline values: CDR1 MGHRA, CDR2 YSYEKL. The CDR3 loop is CASSQEHRGSYEQYF. CDR3 sequence (DNA): TGCGCCAGCAGCCAAGAACACAGGGGTTCCTACGAGCAGTACTTC.

V and J are TRBV18 and TRBJ2-7, with 9 bases matching TRBD2. The V gene's germline CDR1 is KGHSH and CDR2 LQKENI. Trimming removed 4 bases from V and 5 bases from J; junction bases left unmatched: 6. CDR3 size: 14 residues. The DNA of the CDR3 is TGTGCCAGCTCACTGGCGGGAGGGCCCAACGAGCAGTACTTC. It translates to CASSLAGGPNEQYF.

This chain links TRBV6-1 with TRBJ1-5, with 8 positions matching TRBD1. The CDR3 covers 17 residues. Germline V gene sequence: CDR1 MNHNS, CDR2 SASEGT. V lost 6 bases and J lost 3; bases outside the gene matches: 13. CDR3 sequence: CASSEHPRTGHNQPQHF. CDR3 coding DNA: TGTGCCAGCAGCGAACACCCCCGGACAGGGCACAATCAGCCCCAGCATTTT.

V gene TRBV4-1 combines with J gene TRBJ2-3; 7 bases line up with TRBD1. J was trimmed by 3 bases and V by 2 bases; bases with no gene match: 2. The CDR3 totals 14 residues. Germline CDR1 and CDR2: MGHRA and YSYEKL. This chain's CDR3 is CASSQLDRTDTQYF. The CDR3 DNA follows: TGCGCCAGCAGCCAACTGGACAGGACAGATACGCAGTATTTT.

This chain links TRBV5-1 with TRBJ1-2; D perhaps matches TRBD1 (5 bases). The V gene lost 2 bases and the J gene lost 3 bases, with 11 bases spanning the gap. CDR3 length: 14 residues. Per the germline V gene, CDR1 is SGHRS and CDR2 is YFSETQ. CDR3 sequence: CASSFWGVDYGYTF. As DNA, the CDR3 is TGCGCCAGCAGCTTTTGGGGGGTGGACTATGGCTACACCTTC.

This chain links TRBV27 with TRBJ2-1; 9 bases align to TRBD2. The ends lost 4 bases at V and 4 bases at J; junction bases unmatched: 5. The CDR3 totals 15 residues. Germline V lookup: CDR1 MNHEY, CDR2 SMNVEV (reference sequence). The CDR3 reads CASSYPLAGYNEQFF. The CDR3 nucleotides are TGTGCCAGCAGTTATCCCCTAGCGGGGTACAATGAGCAGTTCTTC.

This chain connects TRBV6-6 to TRBJ2-7, with D maybe TRBD1 (6 bases). Trimming stripped 0 bases from V and 3 bases from J, with 12 bases between. CDR1 MNHNY and CDR2 SVGAGI come from the germline V gene (reference sequence). This CDR3 is 15 amino acids long. In DNA, the CDR3 is TGTGCCAGCAGTTACTCGATGGACAGCTTCTACGAGCAGTACTTC. Translation gives CASSYSMDSFYEQYF.